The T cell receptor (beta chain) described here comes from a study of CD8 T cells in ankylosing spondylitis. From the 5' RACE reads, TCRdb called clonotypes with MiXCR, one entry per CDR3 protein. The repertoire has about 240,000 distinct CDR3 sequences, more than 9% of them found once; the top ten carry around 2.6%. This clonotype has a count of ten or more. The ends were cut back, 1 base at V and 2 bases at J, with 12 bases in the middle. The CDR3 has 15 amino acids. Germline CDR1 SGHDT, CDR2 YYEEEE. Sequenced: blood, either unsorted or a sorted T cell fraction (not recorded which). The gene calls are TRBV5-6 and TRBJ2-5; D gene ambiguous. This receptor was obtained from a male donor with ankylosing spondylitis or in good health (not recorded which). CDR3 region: CASSLWNTWQETQYF. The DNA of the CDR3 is TGTGCCAGCAGCTTGTGGAACACCTGGCAAGAGACCCAGTACTTC.